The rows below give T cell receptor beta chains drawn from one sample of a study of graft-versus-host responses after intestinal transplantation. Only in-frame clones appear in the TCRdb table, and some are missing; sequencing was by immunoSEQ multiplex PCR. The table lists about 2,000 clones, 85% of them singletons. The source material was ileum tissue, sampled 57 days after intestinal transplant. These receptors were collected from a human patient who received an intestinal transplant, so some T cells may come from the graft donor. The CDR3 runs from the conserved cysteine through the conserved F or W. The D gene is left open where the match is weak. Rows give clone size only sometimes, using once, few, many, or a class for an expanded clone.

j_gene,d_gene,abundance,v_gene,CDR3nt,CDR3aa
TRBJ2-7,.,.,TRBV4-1,TGCGCCAGCAGCCGCGTCGAGGGGGATAAGCAGTACTTC,CASSRVEGDKQYF
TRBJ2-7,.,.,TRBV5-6,TGTGCCAGCAGCTTAAAGGCCGAGCAGTACTTC,CASSLKAEQYF
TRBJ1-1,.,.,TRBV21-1,TGTGCCAGCAGCCCGGGACAGGGGGCGAAGCGGATGAACACTGAAGCTTTCTTT,CASSPGQGAKRMNTEAFF
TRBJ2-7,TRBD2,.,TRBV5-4,TGTGCCAGCAGCCCTCGGGAGGGGACCTACGAGCAGTACTTC,CASSPREGTYEQYF
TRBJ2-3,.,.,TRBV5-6,TGTGCCAGCAGCCTCTGGAGCCTAAAACTCACAGATACGCAGTATTTT,CASSLWSLKLTDTQYF
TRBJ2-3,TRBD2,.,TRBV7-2,TGTGCCAGCAGCCCCCGACTAGCGGGGCGCACAGATACGCAGTATTTT,CASSPRLAGRTDTQYF
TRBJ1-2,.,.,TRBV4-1,TGCGCCAGCAGCCAAGTGTTCGGGGTTAACTATGGCTACACCTTC,CASSQVFGVNYGYTF
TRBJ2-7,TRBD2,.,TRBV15,TGTGCCACCAGCAGGGCAGGACTAGCGGGGGTCCTAGCCTACGAGCAGTACTTC,CATSRAGLAGVLAYEQYF
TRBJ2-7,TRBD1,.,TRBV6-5,TGTGCCAGCAGTTCCAGACAGGGGGGGGCCTACGAGCAGTACTTC,CASSSRQGGAYEQYF
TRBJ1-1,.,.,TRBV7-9,TGTGCCAGCAGCTTTAGTGCTGAAGCTTTCTTT,CASSFSAEAFF
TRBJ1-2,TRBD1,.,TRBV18,TGTGCCAGCTCACCATCCCTTGCCGACAGGGCGGGCGGCTACACCTTC,CASSPSLADRAGGYTF
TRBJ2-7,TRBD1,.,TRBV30,TGTGCCTGGATTAGAGGGACAGGGGCCTACGAGCAGTACTTC,CAWIRGTGAYEQYF
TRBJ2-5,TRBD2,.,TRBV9,TGTGCCAGCAGCGTAGTTAGCGGGAGGGTAGAGACCCAGTACTTC,CASSVVSGRVETQYF
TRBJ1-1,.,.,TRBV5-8,TGTGCCAGCAGCTTCACTAGCTGGCAGCTTAACACTGAAGCTTTCTTT,CASSFTSWQLNTEAFF
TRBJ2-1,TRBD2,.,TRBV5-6,TGTGCCAGCAGCTTGGGCCCAGCGGGGGGCGGAAATGAGCAGTTCTTC,CASSLGPAGGGNEQFF
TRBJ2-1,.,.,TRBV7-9,TGTGCCAGCAGCCCCGGCCTCCATCCGTTCTTC,CASSPGLHPFF
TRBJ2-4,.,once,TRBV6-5,TGTGCCAGCAGTTACACCCTTGACATTCAGTACTTC,CASSYTLDIQYF
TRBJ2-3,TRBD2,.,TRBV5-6,TGTGCCAGCAGCTTAATAGCGGGGGGCACAGATACGCAGTATTTT,CASSLIAGGTDTQYF